The 23 T cell receptor beta chains given below trace back to one sample, sequenced in a study of blood T cell repertoires in COVID-19. Profiled with immunoSEQ multiplex PCR; TCRdb holds only in-frame clones, not every one. This table holds approximately 300,000 clones, about 89% found once. What was sequenced was PBMCs or T cells enriched from blood (not recorded which). The receptors stem from a woman under 30 who had recovered from COVID-19.

V usage is TRBV29-1 and J usage is TRBJ2-4; weak D call: TRBD1 (7 bases). The V end lost 0 bases, the J end lost 8 bases, and 26 bases lay between the germline ends. Germline CDR1 reads SQVTM; CDR2 reads ANQGSEA. This CDR3 is built from 18 residues. This CDR3 reads CSVEDYSGDSPNADIQYF. The CDR3 DNA follows: TGCAGCGTTGAAGATTATTCGGGGGACAGTCCGAACGCGGACATTCAGTACTTC.

This clone was picked up one time. The chain recombines TRBV5-4 with TRBJ2-3, with 8 bases matching TRBD1. Germline loops: CDR1 SGHNT, CDR2 YYREEE (reference sequence). V lost 4 bases, J lost 7 bases, and 11 bases stayed unmatched. This CDR3 is 15 amino acids long. The CDR3 here is CASSPGATGGYTQYF. Written as DNA, the CDR3 is TGTGCCAGCAGCCCGGGGGCTACAGGGGGATATACGCAGTATTTT.

The chain combines TRBV23-1 with TRBJ2-5; 7 nucleotides align to TRBD1. TRBV23-1 has ORF status, its function being uncertain. J lost 4 bases, V lost 2 bases, and 13 bases had no gene match. The CDR3 consists of 17 residues. The CDR3 DNA is TGCGCCAGCAGTCAAAGGGTACAAAAGGGGGCGGGAGAGACCCAGTACTTC. It translates to CASSQRVQKGAGETQYF.

The V call is TRBV7-9, the J call TRBJ2-2; TRBD1 matches 7 bases. The ends lost 6 bases at V and 6 bases at J; junction bases unmatched: 22. CDR1 is SEHNR and CDR2 is FQNEAQ in the germline V gene (reference sequence). The CDR3 sequence is 19 residues long. Here the CDR3 DNA reads TGTGCCAGCAGGAGCAGAAACTTACTGACAGGGACCCGGCCCGGGGAGCTGTTTTTT. It is translated as CASRSRNLLTGTRPGELFF.

This chain links TRBV6-1 with TRBJ2-1, with TRBD1 matching 10 bases. Germline V lookup: CDR1 MNHNS, CDR2 SASEGT. The ends lost 1 base at V and 5 bases at J; junction bases unmatched: 2. This CDR3 comprises 15 residues. Here the CDR3 DNA reads TGTGCCAGCAGTGAAGGACAGGGGGCTAACAATGAGCAGTTCTTC. This encodes CASSEGQGANNEQFF.

The genes are TRBV7-9 and TRBJ2-7, with TRBD2 matching 14 bases. Germline CDR1 and CDR2: SEHNR and FQNEAQ (reference sequence). Trimming cost V 5 bases and J 0 bases; bases outside gene matches: 6. CDR3 length: 17 amino acids. The CDR3 coding sequence is TGTGCCAGCAGCATGCCGGGACTAGCGGGAGCCTCCTACGAGCAGTACTTC. It yields the protein CASSMPGLAGASYEQYF.

V usage is TRBV27 and J usage is TRBJ2-7; D might be TRBD1 (7 bases). The CDR3 extends over 13 amino acids. Germline V gene sequence: CDR1 MNHEY, CDR2 SMNVEV (reference sequence). V was cut by 6 bases and J by 4 bases, with 13 bases left in between. The CDR3: CASREQGRYEQYF. CDR3 DNA sequence: TGTGCCAGCAGGGAACAGGGGAGGTACGAGCAGTACTTC.

The chain has TRBV7-9 and TRBJ1-2; 8 nucleotides line up with TRBD1. The V and J ends lost 5 bases and 7 bases, in that order; junction bases with no gene match: 18. Germline loops: CDR1 SEHNR, CDR2 FQNEAQ (reference sequence). CDR3 length: 17 residues. The CDR3 DNA is TGTGCCAGCAGCGGGCCGACAGGGGAGGAAGGTATCGGTGGCTACACCTTC. Protein sequence: CASSGPTGEEGIGGYTF. The whole variable domain, filled in from reference TRBV7-9 and TRBJ1-2, reads DTGVSQNPRHKITKRGQNVTFRCDPISEHNRLYWYRQTLGQGPEFLTYFQNEAQLEKSRLLSDRFSAERPKGSFSTLEIQRTEQGDSAMYLCASSGPTGEEGIGGYTFGSGTRLTVV.

This clone has a handful of counts. This chain joins TRBV6-2 or TRBV6-3 and TRBJ1-5; D is undetermined. CDR3 size: 13 residues. With 8 bases removed from V and 0 bases from J, the gap between germline ends came to 8 bases. In germline, CDR1 is MNHEY, CDR2 SVGEGT. The CDR3 protein is CASGRGSNQPQHF. DNA for the CDR3: TGTGCCAGCGGCCGCGGTAGCAATCAGCCCCAGCATTTT.

Comments on this clone: The junction and the germline gene differ at one end; a read error may be behind it. The chain joins TRBV7-2 to TRBJ2-7; 7 nucleotides line up with TRBD1. This CDR3 spans 13 amino acids. Germline V gives CDR1 SGHTA, CDR2 FQGNSA. The CDR3 DNA is TGTGCCAGCAGCTTAGCCCGGACAGGACTCTCGGACTTC. Amino acids: CASSLARTGLSDF.

The chain recombines TRBV7-6 with TRBJ1-1; weak D call: TRBD1 (6 bases). Germline V gives CDR1 SGHVS, CDR2 FNYEAQ. CDR3 length: 17 residues. V was clipped by 2 bases and J by 4 bases, with 20 bases between them. CDR3 protein: CASSLSTTRGRGTEAFF. The CDR3 DNA follows: TGTGCCAGCAGCTTATCGACCACCCGGGGCAGGGGCACTGAAGCTTTCTTT. Using reference TRBV7-6 and TRBJ1-1 for the parts outside the CDR3, the full variable domain is GAGVSQSPRYKVTKRGQDVALRCDPISGHVSLYWYRQALGQGPEFLTYFNYEAQQDKSGLPNDRFSAERPEGSISTLTIQRTEQRDSAMYRCASSLSTTRGRGTEAFFGQGTRLTVV.

The rearrangement joins TRBV7-9 to TRBJ1-2; TRBD1 aligns across 7 bases. The length of the CDR3 is 16 residues. Germline CDR1 and CDR2: SEHNR and FQNEAQ (reference sequence). The ends lost 1 base at V and 5 bases at J; junction bases unmatched: 10. CDR3 coding DNA: TGTGCCAGCAGCTTAGTAGAGAGCGGACAGGCTTATGGCTACACCTTC. Translating it yields CASSLVESGQAYGYTF.

The chain couples TRBV4-3 to TRBJ1-1; TRBD1 aligns across 7 bases. The V gene end was trimmed by 0 bases and the J gene end by 4 bases; junction bases not matched to a gene: 8. Germline CDR1 reads LGHNA; CDR2 reads YSLEER. CDR3 length: 16 amino acids. The CDR3 nucleotides are TGCGCCAGCAGCCAAGATCCGAATAGGGGGCTCACTGAAGCTTTCTTT. Translating gives CASSQDPNRGLTEAFF.

The rearrangement links TRBV18 to TRBJ2-3, with TRBD2 matching over 15 bases. Germline CDR1 reads KGHSH; CDR2 reads LQKENI. V dropped 4 bases and J dropped 4; count of bases not matched to a gene: 3. CDR3 length equals 16 residues. The CDR3 region has the DNA TGTGCCAGCTCACTAGGACTAGCGGGAGGGCCAGATACGCAGTATTTT. It yields the protein CASSLGLAGGPDTQYF. Supplemented by reference TRBV18 and TRBJ2-3, the full variable domain reads NAGVMQNPRHLVRRRGQEARLRCSPMKGHSHVYWYRQLPEEGLKFMVYLQKENIIDESGMPKERFSAEFPKEGPSILRIQQVVRGDSAAYFCASSLGLAGGPDTQYFGPGTRLTVL.

This clone was picked up a small number of times. J is TRBJ2-7 and V is TRBV6-2 or TRBV6-3, with 10 bases fitting TRBD2. The CDR3 extends over 15 amino acids. Germline CDR1 MNHEY, CDR2 SVGEGT. Trimming removed 0 bases from V and 3 bases from J; junction bases left unmatched: 2. As DNA, the CDR3 is TGTGCCAGCAGTTACTCGGGGACTAGCGTCTACGAGCAGTACTTC. It codes for CASSYSGTSVYEQYF.

V and J are TRBV11-3 and TRBJ2-1; tentative D call: TRBD2 (6 bases). The CDR3 spans 14 residues. The V end was cut by 8 bases, the J end by 6 bases, with 17 bases between. Germline V lookup: CDR1 SGHNT, CDR2 YENEEA. CDR3 loop: CASANPPGVNEQFF. The CDR3 coding sequence is TGTGCCAGCGCCAACCCTCCGGGGGTCAATGAGCAGTTCTTC.

The chain carries TRBV28 and TRBJ2-7, with 11 bases fitting TRBD2. The CDR3 is 17 amino acids. The germline V gene encodes CDR1 MDHEN and CDR2 SYDVKM. The trim removed 5 bases at V and 5 bases at J, leaving 14 bases unmatched. CDR3 in amino acids: CASSLTIAGGPFDEQYF. The DNA for the CDR3 is TGTGCCAGCAGTCTCACAATAGCGGGAGGGCCTTTCGACGAGCAGTACTTC.

The chain employs TRBV3-1 (or the pseudogene TRBV3-2) and TRBJ1-6; maybe TRBD1 (5 bases). The CDR3 totals 16 residues. Trimming stripped 0 bases from V and 3 bases from J, with 9 bases between. Germline V CDR1 and CDR2: LGHDT, YNNKEL (reference sequence). CDR3 sequence (DNA): TGTGCCAGCAGCCAAGATTTGGGGGGCTATAATTCACCCCTCCACTTT. Its protein is CASSQDLGGYNSPLHF.

This chain joins TRBV27 and TRBJ2-3; no firm D call. Germline loops: CDR1 MNHEY, CDR2 SMNVEV (reference sequence). This CDR3 has 12 amino acids. V was shortened by 6 bases and J by 6 bases, with 10 bases between the two germline ends. The CDR3 loop is CASSLSRDTQYF. Here the CDR3 DNA reads TGTGCCAGCAGCCTCTCGCGGGATACGCAGTATTTT.

The chain couples TRBV28 to TRBJ1-5, with D unclear. The CDR3 length is 12 residues. Trimming cost V 3 bases and J 4 bases, with 4 bases left between them. The germline V gene encodes CDR1 MDHEN and CDR2 SYDVKM. Written as DNA, the CDR3 is TGTGCCAGCAGTTTCCCGAATCAGCCCCAGCATTTT. Amino acids: CASSFPNQPQHF.

This chain uses TRBV28 with TRBJ2-2; perhaps TRBD2 as D (6 bases). The CDR3 loop spans 14 amino acids. CDR1 and CDR2 from the germline V gene are MDHEN and SYDVKM. The CDR3 nucleotides are TGTGCGATCCCCAAGGTCGGGGGTACCGGGGAGCTGTTTTTT. Amino acid sequence: CAIPKVGGTGELFF.

The J gene is TRBJ2-1, the V gene TRBV2; weak D call: TRBD2 (5 bases). Between the trimmed V and J ends, which lost 6 bases and 0 bases, there was a span of 18 bases. Per the germline V gene, CDR1 is SNHLY and CDR2 is FYNNEI. This CDR3 spans 17 amino acids. The CDR3 nucleotides are TGTGCCAGCAGCCATTCTCAAGGTACTAGCTCCTACAATGAGCAGTTCTTC. As protein: CASSHSQGTSSYNEQFF.

The chain has TRBV11-3 and TRBJ1-1; 7 bases line up with TRBD1. CDR1 SGHNT and CDR2 YENEEA come from the germline V gene. The ends lost 5 bases at V and 11 bases at J; junction bases unmatched: 8. The CDR3 has 12 amino acids. This chain's CDR3 is CASSKQDRKAFF. DNA of the CDR3: TGTGCCAGCAGCAAGCAGGACAGGAAGGCTTTCTTT.